Listed here are 14 T cell receptor beta chains from one sample, sequenced in a study of shared clonotypes between healthy human individuals. It was CD45RO-negative cells, positively selected for CCR7, that made up naive CD8 cells, with terminally differentiated effector memory CD45RA+ cells excluded. This table comes from immunoSEQ multiplex PCR, and its TCRdb copy is limited to in-frame clones, with some not included. The table has around 2.1 million clones, approximately 94% seen once; the top ten hold roughly 1.8%. Sequencing was performed on naive CD8+ T cells from PBMCs. The receptors here all came from a young man in good health. Some clones in this sample may be carry-over from other donors' samples.

This chain connects TRBV2 to TRBJ2-1, with TRBD1 identical over 10 bases. This CDR3 contains 16 residues. Germline V CDR1 and CDR2: SNHLY, FYNNEI. The ends lost 3 bases at V and 6 bases at J; junction bases unmatched: 8. CDR3 protein: CASSESRGQGFNEQFF. The CDR3 DNA is TGTGCCAGCAGTGAGTCGAGGGGACAGGGGTTCAATGAGCAGTTCTTC.

The chain recombines TRBV28 with TRBJ1-2; D is possibly TRBD1 (5 bases). Germline V gives CDR1 MDHEN, CDR2 SYDVKM. The germline V and J ends were trimmed by 2 bases and 6 bases, with 16 bases remaining between them. There are 15 residues in the CDR3. The chain's CDR3 is CASSLRSPAGNGYTF. In DNA form, the CDR3 reads TGTGCCAGCAGTTTAAGGTCCCCGGCAGGGAATGGCTACACCTTC.

This clone was picked up many times. This chain uses TRBV30 with TRBJ1-2; unclear D gene. V lost 0 bases, J lost 4 bases, and 12 bases lay in between. The CDR3 sequence is 14 residues long. Germline V gives CDR1 GTSNPN, CDR2 SVGIG (reference sequence). The CDR3 DNA reads as TGTGCCTGGAGTGTACCCCCCAGTCCCTATGGCTACACCTTC. The encoded protein is CAWSVPPSPYGYTF.

The V and J genes are TRBV29-1 and TRBJ2-7, with 10 bases matching TRBD1. Germline values: CDR1 SQVTM, CDR2 ANQGSEA. The length of the CDR3 is 12 residues. V was pared by 1 base and J by 6 bases, with 0 bases of the junction left unmatched. CDR3: CSVEGDRGEQYF. The CDR3 region has the DNA TGCAGCGTTGAAGGGGACAGGGGCGAGCAGTACTTC.

The rearrangement joins TRBV4-3 to TRBJ1-1; no clear D gene. CDR1 and CDR2 from the germline V gene are LGHNA and YSLEER. Trimming removed 1 base at V and 8 bases at J, with 11 bases between. The CDR3 is 13 residues long. The CDR3 DNA is TGCGCCAGCAGCCAAGGGCCGGCCACCGAAGCTTTCTTT. As protein: CASSQGPATEAFF.

The V and J genes are TRBV4-1 and TRBJ2-7; D not certain. Germline V gene lookup returns CDR1 MGHRA and CDR2 YSYEKL. This CDR3 contains 14 residues. Trimming pared 0 bases from V and 3 bases from J, leaving 9 bases between. DNA of the CDR3: TGCGCCAGCAGCCAAGAAGGTAAAAACTACGAGCAGTACTTC. Amino acid sequence: CASSQEGKNYEQYF.

The chain uses TRBV6-5 and TRBJ2-1; 7 nucleotides align to TRBD2. With 5 bases clipped from V and 4 bases from J, the junction kept 5 bases outside the gene matches. The CDR3 totals 14 residues. Looked up from germline, CDR1 is MNHEY and CDR2 is SVGAGI. The CDR3 bases are TGTGCCAGCAGTACGGGAGGCCCTTACAATGAGCAGTTCTTC. Protein sequence: CASSTGGPYNEQFF.

The chain has TRBV7-9 and TRBJ1-2; 7 bases map to TRBD1. After removal of 5 bases from V and 5 bases from J, the junction contained 5 bases not matched to a gene. This CDR3 spans 13 amino acids. The germline V gene encodes CDR1 SEHNR and CDR2 FQNEAQ (reference sequence). In DNA, the CDR3 is TGTGCCAGCAGCACCCCAGGGGGTTATGGCTACACCTTC. This sequence encodes CASSTPGGYGYTF.

This clone occurred once. This chain joins TRBV28 and TRBJ2-1, with 10 bases lining up with TRBD2. Germline lookup yields CDR1 MDHEN and CDR2 SYDVKM. This CDR3 is built from 17 residues. The V segment lost 4 bases and the J segment 2 bases; nucleotides outside the gene matches: 8. The CDR3 sequence is CASSSWTSGDTYNEQFF. In DNA, the CDR3 is TGTGCCAGCAGTTCCTGGACTAGCGGAGACACCTACAATGAGCAGTTCTTC.

The chain links TRBV27 to TRBJ2-7, with D unresolved. Germline CDR1 is MNHEY and CDR2 is SMNVEV (reference sequence). CDR3 length: 14 amino acids. V gave up 4 bases and J gave up 6 bases, with 16 bases separating them. The chain's CDR3 is CASSSPGSWGEQYF. The CDR3 nucleotides read TGTGCCAGCAGTTCCCCGGGCTCCTGGGGCGAGCAGTACTTC.

The chain couples TRBV9 to TRBJ1-4; no firm D call. Germline CDR1 SGDLS, CDR2 YYNGEE. Trimming left V 3 bases short and J 4 bases short, with 16 bases between. CDR3 length equals 16 residues. In DNA, the CDR3 is TGTGCCAGCAGCGCCTCACTCACCCGCGTTAATGAAAAACTGTTTTTT. Amino acids: CASSASLTRVNEKLFF.

This chain joins TRBV21-1 and TRBJ2-1; the D segment call TRBD1 is taken from the table without a DNA check. TRBV21-1 is recorded as a pseudogene. The CDR3 totals 17 residues. CDR3 loop: CASNPTSDRAYYNEQFF. In nucleotides, the CDR3 is TGTGCCAGCAACCCGACATCCGACAGGGCCTACTACAATGAGCAGTTCTTC.

The V and J genes are TRBV7-9 and TRBJ1-2, with D hard to call. Trimming cost V 7 bases and J 7 bases, with 16 bases left between them. The CDR3 is 13 residues long. CDR1 and CDR2 from the germline V gene are SEHNR and FQNEAQ (reference sequence). The CDR3 DNA sequence: TGTGCCAGCACTATAGGTCCCCTCTCTGGCTACACCTTC. This sequence encodes CASTIGPLSGYTF.

The genes are TRBV28 and TRBJ1-2, with 7 bases fitting TRBD1. After removal of 5 bases from V and 3 bases from J, the junction contained 18 bases not matched to a gene. The germline gives CDR1 MDHEN, CDR2 SYDVKM. This CDR3 is built from 18 residues. CDR3 residues: CASSTISEQGGPDYGYTF. CDR3 sequence (DNA): TGTGCCAGCAGTACCATCTCCGAGCAGGGGGGGCCGGACTATGGCTACACCTTC.